Each of the 19 T cell receptor beta chains below was sequenced from the same sample in a study of regulatory T cells. The primer mix had 52 TRBV and 13 TRBJ primers. Method: immunoSEQ multiplex PCR; TCRdb's copy keeps in-frame clones and lacks some. This sample has over 9,000 clones, with 84% found just once. Source material: CD8+ T cells sorted from blood. The receptors derive from a person in their late teens or twenties with CD3G deficiency.

The CDR3 is CASSLGDSDTDTQYF. The CDR3 DNA reads TGTGCCAGCAGTTTAGGGGACAGCGACACAGATACGCAGTATTTT. The gene calls are TRBV28 and TRBJ2-3; TRBD1 matches at 7 bases. The V segment lost 2 bases and the J segment 2 bases; nucleotides outside the gene matches: 4. Germline-derived CDR1 and CDR2 are MDHEN and SYDVKM. CDR3 length equals 15 residues.

This clone was counted a single time. The chain links TRBV28 to TRBJ1-1; 7 bases fit TRBD1. The germline V gene encodes CDR1 MDHEN and CDR2 SYDVKM. V shed 0 bases, J shed 3 bases, and the junction held 7 bases outside the gene matches. This CDR3 spans 16 amino acids. CDR3 amino acids: CASSLWKTGRDTEAFF. CDR3 DNA sequence: TGTGCCAGCAGTTTATGGAAGACAGGGCGGGACACTGAAGCTTTCTTT.

The V and J genes are TRBV28 and TRBJ2-1; unclear D gene. Germline V lookup: CDR1 MDHEN, CDR2 SYDVKM. This CDR3 region has 13 residues. Trimming took off 6 bases at V and 8 bases at J, with 14 bases between the two ends. The CDR3 DNA reads TGTGCCAGCAGCCCCTCCATGTCCGATGAGCAGTTCTTC. Residues: CASSPSMSDEQFF.

This clone is classed as medium-sized. The rearrangement joins TRBV28 to TRBJ1-4; TRBD1 matches 7 bases. The junction had 12 bases not matched to a gene; V was cut back by 7 bases and J by 1 base. The length of the CDR3 is 17 residues. Germline CDR1 MDHEN, CDR2 SYDVKM. The CDR3 protein is CASNPHSGGRTNEKLFF. CDR3 nucleotide sequence: TGTGCCAGCAACCCCCACTCAGGGGGGAGAACTAATGAAAAACTGTTTTTT.

The J gene is TRBJ1-2, the V gene TRBV6-1; no clear D. This CDR3 region has 12 residues. V lost 3 bases, J lost 4 bases, and 6 bases lay in between. The germline V gene encodes CDR1 MNHNS and CDR2 SASEGT. DNA for the CDR3: TGTGCCAGCAGTGACAGGCCCTATGGCTACACCTTC. Amino acid sequence: CASSDRPYGYTF.

The genes are TRBV5-1 and TRBJ1-1; possible D gene TRBD1, 5 bases. Germline CDR1 reads SGHRS; CDR2 reads YFSETQ. Trimming left V 1 base short and J 4 bases short, with 17 bases between. The CDR3 is 16 residues long. This CDR3 is CASSLTGVGAVTEAFF. DNA for the CDR3: TGCGCCAGCAGCTTGACGGGGGTGGGCGCCGTCACTGAAGCTTTCTTT.

This clone has only a few counts. For the CDR3, the DNA is TGTGCCAGCAGTGAAGACAGCCTCACAGATACGCAGTATTTT. Protein sequence: CASSEDSLTDTQYF. The chain joins TRBV25-1 to TRBJ2-3, with TRBD1 as a possible D gene (5 bases). CDR3 size: 14 residues. Germline-derived CDR1 and CDR2 are MGHDK and SYGVNS. V shed 2 bases and J shed 2 bases, with 8 bases lying between them. Looking up the rest from reference TRBV25-1 and TRBJ2-3 gives the full variable domain: EADIYQTPRYLVIGTGKKITLECSQTMGHDKMYWYQQDPGMELHLIHYSYGVNSTEKGDLSSESTVSRIRTEHFPLTLESARPSHTSQYLCASSEDSLTDTQYFGPGTRLTVL.

This clone was seen a few times. A junction boundary mismatches the germline segment, possibly from a read error. The genes are TRBV5-1 and TRBJ2-1; no definite D call. The CDR3 totals 13 residues. Germline V gives CDR1 SGHRS, CDR2 YFSETQ. CDR3 amino acids: CASSLGPTFEEFF. In DNA form, the CDR3 reads TGCGCCAGCAGCTTGGGGCCCACCTTTGAGGAGTTCTTC.

This sequence joins TRBV6-6 and TRBJ1-1; D remains unclear. Looked up from germline, CDR1 is MNHNY and CDR2 is SVGAGI (reference sequence). The ends were cut back, 0 bases at V and 1 base at J, with 9 bases in the middle. The CDR3 sequence is 15 residues long. The CDR3 protein is CASSYSRLTNTEAFF. The DNA of the CDR3 is TGTGCCAGCAGTTACTCGCGACTGACGAACACTGAAGCTTTCTTT.

This chain uses TRBV7-6 with TRBJ2-5, with 7 bases that match TRBD2. Trimming cost V 5 bases and J 7 bases; bases outside gene matches: 7. Per the germline V gene, CDR1 is SGHVS and CDR2 is FNYEAQ. The CDR3 spans 13 residues. As DNA, the CDR3 is TGTGCCAGCAGCCCCCGAACGGGGGGGACCCAGTACTTC. This translates into CASSPRTGGTQYF. Full variable domain (rest looked up from reference TRBV7-6 and TRBJ2-5): GAGVSQSPRYKVTKRGQDVALRCDPISGHVSLYWYRQALGQGPEFLTYFNYEAQQDKSGLPNDRFSAERPEGSISTLTIQRTEQRDSAMYRCASSPRTGGTQYFGPGTRLLVL.

This chain links TRBV7-9 with TRBJ1-2, with a possible D match to TRBD1 (5 bases). This CDR3 region has 13 residues. Germline V gives CDR1 SEHNR, CDR2 FQNEAQ (reference sequence). V was shortened by 2 bases and J by 5 bases, with 9 bases between the two germline ends. In DNA form, the CDR3 reads TGTGCCAGCAGCTTACAGGGCACGTATGGCTACACCTTC. It is translated as CASSLQGTYGYTF.

About this clone itself: Other DNA sequences from this sample encode an identical CDR3 as well. The chain employs TRBV21-1 and TRBJ2-3. TRBV21-1 is recorded as a pseudogene. CDR3 length equals 15 residues. CDR3 residues: CASSRVRTLTDTQYF. CDR3 nucleotide sequence: TGTGCCAGTAGCAGGGTGAGGACGCTCACAGATACGCAGTATTTT.

The count of this clone is one. The rearrangement joins TRBV11-3 to TRBJ2-7; TRBD2 aligns across 8 bases. The CDR3 covers 18 residues. Germline CDR1 reads SGHNT; CDR2 reads YENEEA. V lost 0 bases to trimming and J lost 5 bases; unmatched junction nucleotides: 15. CDR3 protein: CASSLDRKSGSAIDEQYF. The CDR3 DNA is TGTGCCAGCAGCTTAGATAGAAAGAGCGGGAGTGCGATCGACGAGCAGTACTTC.

The chain joins TRBV30 to TRBJ2-5; D gene ambiguous. From germline, CDR1 is GTSNPN and CDR2 SVGIG (reference sequence). This CDR3 comprises 17 residues. V lost 2 bases to trimming and J lost 3 bases, with 22 bases between them. CDR3 protein: CAWSRAGYSRHEETQYF. For the CDR3, the DNA is TGTGCCTGGAGTCGGGCTGGGTACAGCAGACACGAAGAGACCCAGTACTTC.

V usage is TRBV5-1 and J usage is TRBJ2-6; D is ambiguous. The CDR3 totals 14 residues. Germline-derived CDR1 and CDR2 are SGHRS and YFSETQ. V lost 7 bases to trimming and J lost 0 bases, with 8 bases between them. The CDR3 DNA sequence: TGCGCCAGCGCCGTGGGCTCTGGGGCCAACGTCCTGACTTTC. This codes for CASAVGSGANVLTF.

This chain connects TRBV7-9 to TRBJ2-1; 11 nucleotides align to TRBD2. The CDR3 runs 13 residues. V was pared by 6 bases and J by 8 bases, with 3 bases of the junction left unmatched. The germline V gene encodes CDR1 SEHNR and CDR2 FQNEAQ (reference sequence). The CDR3 loop is CASRLAGADEQFF. CDR3 DNA: TGTGCCAGCAGACTAGCGGGAGCGGATGAGCAGTTCTTC.

The chain is built from TRBV11-2 and TRBJ2-3; D remains ambiguous. Deletions cut 0 bases from V and 7 bases from J, with 11 bases between. This CDR3 is built from 14 residues. Germline values: CDR1 SGHAT, CDR2 FQNNGV. The CDR3: CASSLDPRRNTQYF. The CDR3 nucleotides are TGTGCCAGCAGCTTAGATCCCCGGCGAAATACGCAGTATTTT.

This clone was recorded only once. The chain combines TRBV19 with TRBJ2-1; D is unresolved. The CDR3 is made up of 14 amino acids. Germline V gives CDR1 LNHDA, CDR2 SQIVND (reference sequence). Deletions cut 3 bases from V and 5 bases from J, with 11 bases between. CDR3: CASSIGQPDNEQFF. For the CDR3, the DNA is TGTGCCAGTAGTATTGGGCAGCCAGACAATGAGCAGTTCTTC. Using reference TRBV19 and TRBJ2-1 for the parts outside the CDR3, the full variable domain is DGGITQSPKYLFRKEGQNVTLSCEQNLNHDAMYWYRQDPGQGLRLIYYSQIVNDFQKGDIAEGYSVSREKKESFPLTVTSAQKNPTAFYLCASSIGQPDNEQFFGPGTRLTVL.

The chain joins TRBV28 to TRBJ2-1; 10 bases fit TRBD2. The CDR3 is 19 amino acids. The germline V gene encodes CDR1 MDHEN and CDR2 SYDVKM. The junction had 13 bases not matched to a gene; V was cut back by 5 bases and J by 0 bases. As DNA, the CDR3 is TGTGCCAGCAGTACCCCCCGTCCTAGCGGGAGTTCCTCCTACAATGAGCAGTTCTTC. It encodes CASSTPRPSGSSSYNEQFF.